A selection of T cell receptor beta chains follows, all from one sample in a study of blood T cells in healthy people across ages. Using its own MiXCR run on the 5' RACE reads, TCRdb lists one record per CDR3 protein. The repertoire holds some 1,500,000 distinct CDR3 sequences, with roughly two fifths as singletons. Sequencing input: blood. The receptors originated from a woman under 30 in good health. CDR3s include the opening cysteine and the closing phenylalanine or tryptophan. Fields, in order: clone size, D gene, J gene, V gene, CDR3 protein, CDR3 DNA. D genes are given only for firm matches. Not every row has a clone size; where given, it reads once, few, many or a size class.

size: once; D: TRBD2; J: TRBJ2-5; V: TRBV20-1; CDR3: CSASRPSGMERETQYF; DNA: TGCAGTGCTAGTAGACCTAGCGGGATGGAGCGGGAGACCCAGTACTTC
size: few; D: TRBD2; J: TRBJ2-1; V: TRBV5-5; CDR3: CASSNPSGSDEQFF; DNA: TGTGCCAGCAGCAACCCTAGCGGGAGTGATGAGCAGTTCTTC
size: .; D: .; J: TRBJ2-5; V: TRBV28; CDR3: CASSPRSAWKTQYF; DNA: TGTGCCAGCAGTCCCCGCAGTGCGTGGAAGACCCAGTACTTC
size: .; D: TRBD2; J: TRBJ2-3; V: TRBV7-6; CDR3: CASSLGLAGEKYF; DNA: TGTGCCAGCAGCTTAGGACTAGCGGGGGAGAAGTATTTT
size: many; D: .; J: TRBJ1-5; V: TRBV20-1; CDR3: CSASADSNQPQHF; DNA: TGCAGTGCTAGCGCCGATAGCAATCAGCCCCAGCATTTT
size: few; D: .; J: TRBJ2-7; V: TRBV6-5; CDR3: CASSYSNRGGGEQYF; DNA: TGTGCCAGCAGTTACTCGAACAGGGGCGGGGGAGAGCAGTACTTC
size: few; D: .; J: TRBJ1-2; V: TRBV10-3; CDR3: CAISEETARSGYTF; DNA: TGTGCCATCAGTGAGGAAACAGCCCGGAGCGGCTACACCTTC
size: .; D: .; J: TRBJ1-1; V: TRBV7-9; CDR3: CASIAYRENTEAFF; DNA: TGTGCCAGCATCGCATACAGGGAAAACACTGAAGCTTTCTTT
size: few; D: .; J: TRBJ1-2; V: TRBV10-3; CDR3: CAISYRDGDGYTF; DNA: TGTGCCATCAGTTACCGGGATGGAGATGGCTACACCTTC
size: .; D: .; J: TRBJ2-3; V: TRBV20-1; CDR3: CSAPTVRDWYTDTQYF; DNA: TGCAGTGCTCCTACCGTACGGGACTGGTACACAGATACGCAGTATTTT
size: .; D: .; J: TRBJ2-7; V: TRBV15; CDR3: CATSRAFEREYF; DNA: TGTGCCACCAGCAGAGCATTTGAGCGGGAGTACTTC
size: .; D: .; J: TRBJ2-7; V: TRBV19; CDR3: CASSSYAGSYEQYF; DNA: TGTGCCAGTAGTAGCTACGCAGGATCCTACGAGCAGTACTTC
size: .; D: .; J: TRBJ1-3; V: TRBV12-3/TRBV12-4; CDR3: CASSRSTTGMGNTIYF; DNA: TGTGCCAGCAGCCGATCCACGACAGGAATGGGAAACACCATATATTTT
size: few; D: .; J: TRBJ2-1; V: TRBV25-1; CDR3: CASSHGGNNEQFF; DNA: TGTGCCAGCAGCCATGGGGGGAACAATGAGCAGTTCTTC
size: .; D: TRBD1; J: TRBJ1-2; V: TRBV25-1; CDR3: CASSESGQGVYGYTF; DNA: TGTGCCAGCAGTGAATCCGGACAGGGAGTTTACGGCTACACCTTC
size: few; D: .; J: TRBJ1-6; V: TRBV7-2; CDR3: CASSLKTGYSAPLHF; DNA: TGTGCCAGCAGCTTAAAGACCGGCTACAGTGCACCCCTCCACTTT
size: .; D: .; J: TRBJ2-3; V: TRBV20-1; CDR3: CSARRFTSTDTQYF; DNA: TGCAGTGCTAGAAGGTTTACTAGCACAGATACGCAGTATTTT
size: .; D: TRBD2; J: TRBJ2-1; V: TRBV29-1; CDR3: CSVEGTSGRFSNEQFF; DNA: TGCAGCGTTGAAGGTACTAGCGGGAGATTCTCCAATGAGCAGTTCTTC
size: few; D: TRBD1; J: TRBJ2-3; V: TRBV10-3; CDR3: CAISESGQGSYTQYF; DNA: TGTGCCATCAGTGAGTCGGGACAGGGGTCGTATACGCAGTATTTT
size: .; D: .; J: TRBJ1-3; V: TRBV11-2; CDR3: CASSFGAAGNTIYF; DNA: TGTGCCAGCAGCTTCGGGGCAGCTGGAAACACCATATATTTT
size: .; D: .; J: TRBJ2-3; V: TRBV6-6; CDR3: CASSTPGQSTDTQYF; DNA: TGTGCCAGCAGTACCCCTGGGCAGAGCACAGATACGCAGTATTTT
size: .; D: .; J: TRBJ1-4; V: TRBV4-1; CDR3: CASSHPPQGATNEKLFF; DNA: TGCGCCAGCAGCCACCCCCCCCAGGGAGCAACTAATGAAAAACTGTTTTTT
size: once; D: TRBD1; J: TRBJ1-5; V: TRBV6-6; CDR3: CASSSRRGAGSNQPQHF; DNA: TGTGCCAGCAGTTCGCGCAGGGGGGCGGGTAGCAATCAGCCCCAGCATTTT
size: .; D: TRBD2; J: TRBJ2-7; V: TRBV4-1; CDR3: CASSQDFSVAGSYEQYF; DNA: TGCGCCAGCAGCCAAGATTTTTCGGTAGCGGGAAGCTACGAGCAGTACTTC
size: .; D: .; J: TRBJ2-2; V: TRBV12-3/TRBV12-4; CDR3: CASSLNGHTGELFF; DNA: TGTGCCAGCAGTTTAAACGGACACACCGGGGAGCTGTTTTTT
size: .; D: TRBD1; J: TRBJ1-1; V: TRBV19; CDR3: CASSAGTGRFAEAFF; DNA: TGTGCCAGTAGCGCTGGGACAGGGAGGTTCGCTGAAGCTTTCTTT
size: few; D: .; J: TRBJ1-6; V: TRBV20-1; CDR3: CSAGNDRQNSPLHF; DNA: TGCAGTGCCGGAAATGACAGACAAAATTCACCCCTCCACTTT
size: .; D: .; J: TRBJ2-1; V: TRBV11-2; CDR3: CASSSGQRGLNEQFF; DNA: TGTGCCAGCAGCTCGGGACAGCGGGGTCTCAATGAGCAGTTCTTC
size: few; D: .; J: TRBJ1-1; V: TRBV28; CDR3: CASRTPQNTEAFF; DNA: TGTGCCAGCAGAACACCGCAGAACACTGAAGCTTTCTTT
size: once; D: TRBD2; J: TRBJ2-7; V: TRBV7-8; CDR3: CASSDRSGGLNEQYF; DNA: TGTGCCAGCAGCGATAGGAGCGGGGGCCTCAATGAGCAGTACTTC
size: .; D: .; J: TRBJ2-3; V: TRBV20-1; CDR3: CSASIRSGPGDTQYF; DNA: TGCAGTGCTAGTATCCGGAGCGGACCCGGAGATACGCAGTATTTT
size: .; D: TRBD2; J: TRBJ2-7; V: TRBV11-2; CDR3: CASSPRLAGVRYNEQYF; DNA: TGTGCCAGCAGCCCCCGACTAGCGGGAGTCCGGTACAATGAGCAGTACTTC
size: few; D: .; J: TRBJ2-3; V: TRBV29-1; CDR3: CSVGKGSTDTQYF; DNA: TGCAGCGTTGGGAAAGGAAGCACAGATACGCAGTATTTT
size: .; D: TRBD1; J: TRBJ1-3; V: TRBV28; CDR3: CASSAAGQGAGNTIYF; DNA: TGTGCCAGCAGTGCCGCTGGACAGGGGGCAGGAAACACCATATATTTT
size: .; D: TRBD1; J: TRBJ2-4; V: TRBV28; CDR3: CASSSLDRGQNIQYF; DNA: TGTGCCAGCAGTTCCTTGGACAGGGGCCAAAACATTCAGTACTTC
size: .; D: .; J: TRBJ2-3; V: TRBV6-2/TRBV6-3; CDR3: CASSSHGELPNTQYF; DNA: TGTGCCAGCAGTTCCCACGGGGAGTTACCGAATACGCAGTATTTT
size: .; D: .; J: TRBJ2-2; V: TRBV4-3; CDR3: CASSQEHENTGELFF; DNA: TGCGCCAGCAGCCAAGAGCACGAGAACACCGGGGAGCTGTTTTTT